Sequencing of this T cell receptor beta chain was carried out in a study of cytomegalovirus exposure and HLA in healthy donors. Each donor was healthy, and each was a bone marrow donor. J lost 5 bases, V lost 4 bases, and 18 bases had no gene match. The CDR3 loop spans 17 amino acids. The germline gives CDR1 SGHDT, CDR2 YYEEEE. Primers for the PCR totalled 60 Vbeta and 13 Jbeta. Only in-frame clones appear in the TCRdb table, and some are missing; sequencing was by immunoSEQ multiplex PCR. The sample holds roughly 110,000 clones. The origin of this receptor is a young man in good health and CMV-seronegative. The sequenced material came from PBMCs. The chain carries TRBV5-6 and TRBJ2-7; the match to TRBD2 covers 7 bases. The CDR3 sequence is CASSPGTTNPYSHEQYF. DNA of the CDR3: TGTGCCAGCAGCCCGGGGACTACCAACCCCTATAGCCACGAGCAGTACTTC.